These 23 T cell receptor beta chains were all obtained from the same sample, sequenced in a study of shared clonotypes between healthy human individuals. Libraries were prepared by immunoSEQ multiplex PCR; TCRdb keeps only in-frame clonotypes and omits some of them. The table lists 550,000 to 600,000 clones, about 98% of them singletons. CD45RO-negative cells were positively selected for CCR7, leaving out terminally differentiated effector memory CD45RA+ cells. The sequencing input was naive CD8+ T cells sorted from blood. Source of these receptors: a man aged 25-45 years in good health.

The chain employs TRBV7-9 and TRBJ2-3; 9 bases fit TRBD2. Germline V gene lookup returns CDR1 SEHNR and CDR2 FQNEAQ (reference sequence). Trimming at V came to 4 bases and at J to 1 base, leaving 3 bases not matched to a gene. The CDR3 is made up of 15 amino acids. In DNA form, the CDR3 reads TGTGCCAGCAGCTCTCGACTAGCGGGCACAGATACGCAGTATTTT. It is translated as CASSSRLAGTDTQYF.

V is TRBV27 and J is TRBJ2-5; 8 nucleotides match TRBD1. Germline trimming cut 5 bases from V and 5 bases from J; bases unmatched to any gene: 13. CDR1 is MNHEY, CDR2 SMNVEV, per germline (reference sequence). The CDR3 is made up of 16 amino acids. The CDR3 DNA is TGTGCCAGCAGTGGACTTTTGGACAGGGCTCCGGAGACCCAGTACTTC. Translating gives CASSGLLDRAPETQYF.

The rearrangement uses TRBV4-1 and TRBJ1-1; TRBD1 matches 8 bases. The J segment lost 6 bases and the V segment lost 4 bases, leaving 4 bases of the junction unmatched. This CDR3 contains 13 residues. Germline V CDR1 and CDR2: MGHRA, YSYEKL. The CDR3 DNA sequence: TGCGCCAGCAGCCCAGCACAGGGGGCTGAAGCTTTCTTT. It translates to CASSPAQGAEAFF.

V gene TRBV28 combines with J gene TRBJ1-1, with no clear D. The CDR3 totals 15 residues. V was shortened by 10 bases and J by 0 bases, with 18 bases between the two germline ends. Germline CDR1 reads MDHEN; CDR2 reads SYDVKM. The CDR3, as DNA: TGTGCCACTGGGAGTCACGGGGAAGTGAACACTGAAGCTTTCTTT. It is translated as CATGSHGEVNTEAFF.

This chain uses TRBV7-6 with TRBJ2-1, with TRBD2 matching 8 bases. The length of the CDR3 is 15 residues. Germline-derived CDR1 and CDR2 are SGHVS and FNYEAQ. V was pared by 0 bases and J by 4 bases, with 2 bases of the junction left unmatched. The CDR3 region is CASSLAGLGYNEQFF. The CDR3 DNA is TGTGCCAGCAGCTTAGCGGGACTAGGATACAATGAGCAGTTCTTC. Full variable domain (outside the CDR3, taken from reference TRBV7-6 and TRBJ2-1): GAGVSQSPRYKVTKRGQDVALRCDPISGHVSLYWYRQALGQGPEFLTYFNYEAQQDKSGLPNDRFSAERPEGSISTLTIQRTEQRDSAMYRCASSLAGLGYNEQFFGPGTRLTVL.

The chain is built from TRBV2 and TRBJ2-7; TRBD2 matches at 10 bases. Trimming cost V 3 bases and J 0 bases; bases outside gene matches: 5. CDR3 length: 16 residues. Germline V gene data show CDR1 as SNHLY and CDR2 as FYNNEI. In DNA, the CDR3 is TGTGCCAGCAGTGATTGGACTAGCGGAAACTCCTACGAGCAGTACTTC. The encoded protein is CASSDWTSGNSYEQYF.

The J gene is TRBJ2-1, the V gene TRBV7-9; D not resolved. This CDR3 is 13 amino acids long. Trimming pared 0 bases from V and 9 bases from J, leaving 9 bases between. CDR1 is SEHNR and CDR2 is FQNEAQ in the germline V gene (reference sequence). Here the CDR3 reads CASSLASRAEQFF. The CDR3 DNA sequence: TGTGCCAGCAGCTTAGCTTCAAGGGCTGAGCAGTTCTTC.

This clone occurred once. The chain couples TRBV6-5 to TRBJ2-1; 9 bases map to TRBD1. The CDR3 covers 15 residues. Germline CDR1 and CDR2: MNHEY and SVGAGI. Losses at the gene ends were 7 bases for V and 4 bases for J; bases not matched to a gene: 8. For the CDR3, the DNA is TGTGCCAGCACCGGGGGGACAGGGTTTTACAATGAGCAGTTCTTC. Its protein is CASTGGTGFYNEQFF.

This chain connects TRBV7-9 to TRBJ2-2; TRBD1 matches 9 bases. Germline-derived CDR1 and CDR2 are SEHNR and FQNEAQ (reference sequence). The CDR3 loop spans 16 amino acids. The J segment lost 3 bases and the V segment lost 5 bases, leaving 7 bases of the junction unmatched. The CDR3 sequence is CASSEGQGQYTGELFF. In DNA, the CDR3 is TGTGCCAGCAGCGAGGGACAGGGCCAATACACCGGGGAGCTGTTTTTT.

J is TRBJ2-7 and V is TRBV7-3; TRBD2 aligns across 8 bases. The V segment lost 1 base and the J segment 5 bases; nucleotides outside the gene matches: 7. The CDR3 contains 15 residues. Germline CDR1 is SGHTA and CDR2 is FQGTGA. The CDR3 DNA sequence: TGTGCCAGCAGCTTAATGGCGGGAGGTCAAAACGAGCAGTACTTC. This encodes CASSLMAGGQNEQYF.

This chain links TRBV28 with TRBJ1-1; D perhaps matches TRBD1 (5 bases). In germline, CDR1 is MDHEN, CDR2 SYDVKM. The CDR3 loop spans 14 amino acids. Trimming took off 2 bases at V and 0 bases at J, with 7 bases between the two ends. The CDR3 sequence: CASSLMGVNTEAFF. DNA for the CDR3: TGTGCCAGCAGTTTAATGGGGGTGAACACTGAAGCTTTCTTT.

This chain uses TRBV7-9 with TRBJ2-3; D possibly matches TRBD1 or TRBD2 (6 bases each). Germline V gene sequence: CDR1 SEHNR, CDR2 FQNEAQ (reference sequence). Trimming removed 1 base at V and 0 bases at J, with 11 bases between. The CDR3 runs 16 residues. This CDR3 reads CASSLGRGLSTDTQYF. CDR3 coding DNA: TGTGCCAGCAGCTTAGGACGGGGGCTCAGCACAGATACGCAGTATTTT.

This clone was counted once. J is TRBJ2-7 and V is TRBV5-1, with TRBD2 matching 10 bases. This CDR3 is built from 15 residues. V was clipped by 3 bases and J by 1 base; unmatched bases: 4. Germline values: CDR1 SGHRS, CDR2 YFSETQ. CDR3 nucleotides: TGCGCCAGCAGCTCGCCTAGCGGGAGTTCCTACGAGCAGTACTTC. This sequence encodes CASSSPSGSSYEQYF.

The gene calls are TRBV7-9 and TRBJ1-2; D remains unclear. The length of the CDR3 is 14 residues. V was cut by 4 bases and J by 4 bases, with 13 bases left in between. The V gene's germline CDR1 is SEHNR and CDR2 FQNEAQ (reference sequence). CDR3 loop: CASSSLQFSYGYTF. In DNA form, the CDR3 reads TGTGCCAGCAGCTCTCTCCAATTCTCCTATGGCTACACCTTC. The full variable domain, its missing parts supplied by reference TRBV7-9 and TRBJ1-2, is DTGVSQNPRHKITKRGQNVTFRCDPISEHNRLYWYRQTLGQGPEFLTYFQNEAQLEKSRLLSDRFSAERPKGSFSTLEIQRTEQGDSAMYLCASSSLQFSYGYTFGSGTRLTVV.

The CDR3 DNA is TGTGCCAGCAGCCATTCTCTCCCTTGGAGCTACGAGCAGTACTTC. Its translation: CASSHSLPWSYEQYF. The rearrangement uses TRBV7-9 and TRBJ2-7; no firm D call. Germline loops: CDR1 SEHNR, CDR2 FQNEAQ (reference sequence). Trimming removed 5 bases at V and 3 bases at J, with 17 bases between. There are 15 residues in the CDR3.

V and J are TRBV27 and TRBJ2-1, with 9 positions matching TRBD2. There are 13 residues in the CDR3. V dropped 6 bases and J dropped 8; count of bases not matched to a gene: 5. Germline CDR1 and CDR2: MNHEY and SMNVEV (reference sequence). CDR3 sequence: CASRLAGGDEQFF. The DNA for the CDR3 is TGTGCCAGCAGACTGGCGGGAGGGGATGAGCAGTTCTTC.

In DNA, the CDR3 is TGTGCCAGCAGCGGAACAGGGAGCACAGATACGCAGTATTTT. Translated: CASSGTGSTDTQYF. The rearrangement joins TRBV9 to TRBJ2-3; maybe TRBD1 (6 bases). CDR1 and CDR2 (germline): SGDLS, YYNGEE. The V end lost 3 bases, the J end lost 0 bases, and 8 bases lay between the germline ends. The CDR3 is 14 residues long.

The rearrangement links TRBV29-1 to TRBJ2-7, with 9 bases lining up with TRBD1. The germline gives CDR1 SQVTM, CDR2 ANQGSEA. V dropped 0 bases and J dropped 4; count of bases not matched to a gene: 13. The CDR3 extends over 17 amino acids. CDR3 in DNA: TGCAGCGTTGAAGATCTATACGAGAGACAGGGGGTTTACGAGCAGTACTTC. Protein: CSVEDLYERQGVYEQYF.

CDR3 loop: CAISDAPGQASGYGYTF. The CDR3 DNA is TGTGCCATCAGTGATGCTCCGGGACAGGCCTCTGGCTATGGCTACACCTTC. This sequence joins TRBV10-3 and TRBJ1-2; 8 nucleotides match TRBD1. This CDR3 spans 17 amino acids. Germline V gene lookup returns CDR1 ENHRY and CDR2 SYGVKD. J was trimmed by 4 bases and V by 3 bases; bases with no gene match: 13.

The chain recombines TRBV7-2 with TRBJ2-7; TRBD1 aligns across 8 bases. The germline gives CDR1 SGHTA, CDR2 FQGNSA. The CDR3 sequence is 15 residues long. V shed 4 bases and J 3 bases; nucleotides not matched to a gene: 8. The CDR3 is CASSSPGQGFYEQYF. CDR3 coding DNA: TGTGCCAGCAGCTCCCCCGGACAGGGATTCTACGAGCAGTACTTC.

A single count supports this clone. This sequence joins TRBV12-5 and TRBJ2-1; D might be TRBD1 (5 bases). V shed 2 bases and J shed 10 bases, with 9 bases lying between them. Germline V gene data show CDR1 as LGHNT and CDR2 as FRNRAP. The CDR3 spans 12 residues. CDR3: CASGLSYREQFF. DNA of the CDR3: TGTGCTAGTGGTTTGTCCTACAGGGAGCAGTTCTTC.

This clone was seen a single time. The chain links TRBV5-6 to TRBJ2-7; D remains unclear. Germline V gene sequence: CDR1 SGHDT, CDR2 YYEEEE. Trimming took off 2 bases at V and 6 bases at J, with 9 bases between the two ends. This CDR3 is 12 amino acids long. The CDR3 DNA reads as TGTGCCAGCAGCTTAGTCGCGAGCGAGCAGTACTTC. This gives the protein CASSLVASEQYF.

V and J are TRBV2 and TRBJ2-7, with D perhaps matching TRBD1 (6 bases). Germline assignment: CDR1 SNHLY and CDR2 FYNNEI. V gave up 8 bases and J gave up 3 bases, with 14 bases separating them. CDR3 length equals 13 residues. CDR3: CASFETGLYEQYF. The CDR3 DNA follows: TGTGCCAGCTTCGAGACAGGCCTCTACGAGCAGTACTTC. Looking up the rest from reference TRBV2 and TRBJ2-7 gives the full variable domain: EPEVTQTPSHQVTQMGQEVILRCVPISNHLYFYWYRQILGQKVEFLVSFYNNEISEKSEIFDDQFSVERPDGSNFTLKIRSTKLEDSAMYFCASFETGLYEQYFGPGTRLTVT.